This T cell receptor (beta chain) was found in a study of Ad26.COV2.S vaccination and SARS-CoV-2 variants. Some clones are missing from TCRdb's copy, which holds only in-frame ones; the method was immunoSEQ multiplex PCR. This table holds 300,000 to 400,000 clones, around 90% found once. General study findings and limits: People who got the vaccine had more spike-specific TCR breadth than people who got placebo. Comparable non-spike TCR breadth was observed in vaccine and placebo recipients.

The treatment: roughly 18 received Ad26.COV2.S at low or high dose, single or two shots; 5 received placebo; per-sample allocation not given. Sampling took place 63 days after the first vaccine or placebo injection. An adult aged 18-55 years in Boston served as the donor. This clone appeared once. Its specificity is not known. V was trimmed by 4 bases and J by 2 bases, leaving 17 bases between them. The V gene's germline CDR1 is MGHRA and CDR2 YSYEKL. This CDR3 comprises 16 residues. The receptor comes from a person between 18 and 60 years old who received the Ad26.COV2.S COVID-19 vaccine or a placebo. V and J are TRBV4-1 and TRBJ1-2; D is possibly TRBD1 (5 bases). The sequencing here drew on peripheral blood, taken in a trial of Ad26.COV2.S vaccine versus placebo. CDR3 region: CASSPMEGLRNYGYTF. The CDR3 region has the DNA TGCGCCAGCAGCCCCATGGAGGGGCTTCGGAACTATGGCTACACCTTC.